This TCR beta chain was observed in a study of T cell changes during pregnancy in multiple sclerosis (dated by TCRdb to the late 2010s). Background on the whole study: In women with multiple sclerosis, the researchers looked at how the T cell repertoire shifted as pregnancy progressed.

Based on the germline V gene (reference sequence), the CDR1 and CDR2 sequences are SEHNR and FQNEAQ. Counted from cysteine to phenylalanine, this CDR3 has 15 amino acids. Kept here is only the CDR3 DNA, which spans 45 bases and is read in frame from base 1. V is shortened by 5 bases, J by 7 bases, and the region joining them spans 18 bases. The protocol used for the library was the immunoSEQ multiplex PCR assay. Imported from immuneACCESS, the table was reduced by TCRdb to in-frame sequences with V and J called. These copies leave out some clones; in studies compared against another copy, an unresolved V gene accounts for under half, and the cause of the remainder is not known. In all, the sample holds 60,000 or so clones, and around 92% of those were seen once. The ten largest clones represent about 0.93% of the sample. Comments on this clone: It lacks a known antigen. The record has no base qualities; no much larger clone is one base away.

Sequencing used peripheral blood, obtained in the first trimester of pregnancy. The chain joins TRBV7-9 to TRBJ1-5; possibly the D gene is TRBD1, per 5 matching bases. The receptor comes from a female donor with multiple sclerosis, enrolled in a pregnancy study. The nucleotide sequence is TGTGCCAGCAGCCGCAGTCTGCAGGGTGGCCAGCCCCAGCATTTT. This yields the protein CASSRSLQGGQPQHF.